The sequence of this TCR beta chain was determined in a study of CD8+ T cells in alopecia areata (dated by TCRdb to the late 2010s). Some background on the complete study: Treated patients were enrolled in an open-label pilot trial of oral tofacitinib, 5 to 10 mg twice daily, for moderate-to-severe alopecia areata. Tofacitinib was given for 6 to 18 months, followed by 6 months of follow-up off drug to assess delayed response and recurrence. Disease severity in treated patients was measured with the SALT score, which quantifies the percentage of affected scalp surface area. To study T cell clonal expansion in alopecia areata, the researchers applied high-throughput TCRbeta sequencing to both the C3H/HeJ mouse model and human patients. On the human side, TCRbeta sequencing was run on scalp tissue and on sorted CD4+ and CD8+ peripheral blood T cells from healthy controls and from alopecia areata patients with either patchy or totalis/universalis disease. Tofacitinib-treated patients had biopsies at baseline and at 4 and 24 weeks of treatment, with a later scalp biopsy in several patients. Scalp clonality was compared across normal scalp (n=4), patchy alopecia areata scalp (n=8), and alopecia totalis/universalis scalp (n=8). The RNA source kit depended on sample type: the PAXgene miRNA kit for fixed scalp, the miRNeasy kit for PBMCs, and the RNeasy kit for mouse skin. TCRbeta CDR3 regions were amplified by immunoSEQ multiplex PCR with 35 Vbeta forward and 13 Jbeta reverse primers. Study-level results and caveats: Shared TCR sequences between patients were less evident than in mice, which may be partly attributable to HLA diversity in the patient population. Tofacitinib significantly lowered scalp clonality and the number of expanded CD8+ clones among the top 100 scalp clones. Because the treated cohort was small and had only one nonresponder, larger studies are needed to examine links between baseline CD8+ expansion and response. Lesional scalp, especially in alopecia totalis/universalis, showed higher clonality and more expanded CD8+ clones than normal scalp, suggesting antigenic drive. Many expanded lesional clones were found to persist in scalp and blood during tofacitinib treatment, and relapse after treatment cessation may be partly explained by this persistence. Scalp TCR repertoire analysis is complicated because resident alphabeta T cells in normal human skin are also sequenced, whereas mouse skin is dominated by gammadelta T cells.

The sample's time point label, decoded: around 4 weeks on oral tofacitinib. The meaning of the sample's treatment or condition label: oral pan-JAK inhibitor, 5-10 mg twice daily. From alopecia areata patients, peripheral blood was collected along with lesional scalp punch biopsies. PBMCs were isolated by density centrifugation and stained for CD3, CD4 and CD8, after which CD4+ and CD8+ T cells were sorted on a FACSAria. The CDR3 runs 14 residues from the cysteine to the phenylalanine. The DNA shown is the 42-base CDR3, in frame from base 1. Trimming removed 5 bases from V and 4 bases from J, leaving 14 bases between the germline ends. The germline V gene (reference sequence) yields GTSNPN for CDR1 and SVGIG for CDR2. Remarks on this clone: The antigen it binds to is not known. The sample holds no much larger clone one base away, and base qualities are not on file.

Preparation of the library involved the immunoSEQ multiplex PCR assay. For TCR sequencing, RNA was extracted from every sample and reverse transcribed into cDNA to serve as template. SuperScript III was used for first-strand cDNA synthesis, primed with a 2:1 mix of oligo-dT and random hexamers. A synthetic immune receptor repertoire was used to gauge amplification bias, and whatever bias remained was removed computationally. In the paper's pipeline: Raw reads were preprocessed to remove errors, and CDR3 was defined by IMGT conventions from the conserved cysteine to phenylalanine. To get clonality, Shannon entropy was normalized by log2 of the number of productive unique TCRs and the result was subtracted from 1. CD4 or CD8 identity of scalp clones was inferred by cross-referencing scalp TCRbeta sequences with sorted blood CD4 and CD8 repertoires. TCRdb took over this immuneACCESS table, retaining in-frame rearrangements with V and J assigned. Such tables are incomplete; in checked studies, under half of the missing clones stem from an unresolved V gene, and the remainder is unexplained. That table gives V, J and clone size, and the DNA gave D and trimming. The sample has under 150,000 clones on record, more than 40% of them singletons. The top ten hold approximately 0.46% of the sample.

The rearranged segments are TRBV30 and TRBJ2-2, and TRBD2 may be the D gene, going by 6 matching bases. The source material was CD4+ T cells sorted from blood, sampled at week 4, from a patient treated with tofacitinib. The TCR comes from a human donor with alopecia areata. CDR3 protein: CAWAGPAATGELFF. The DNA sequence is as follows: TGTGCCTGGGCGGGACCGGCCGCCACCGGGGAGCTGTTTTTT.